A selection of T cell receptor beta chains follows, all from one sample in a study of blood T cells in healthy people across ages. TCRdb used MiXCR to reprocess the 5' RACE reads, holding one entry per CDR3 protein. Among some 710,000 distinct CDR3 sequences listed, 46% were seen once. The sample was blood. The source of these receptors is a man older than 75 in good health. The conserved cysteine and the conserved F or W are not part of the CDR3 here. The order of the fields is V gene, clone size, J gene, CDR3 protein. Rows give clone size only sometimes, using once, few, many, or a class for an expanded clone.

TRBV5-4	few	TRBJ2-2	ASSSDSTGELF
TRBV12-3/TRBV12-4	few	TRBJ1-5	ASRPAGSNQPQH
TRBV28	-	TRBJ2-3	ASSGDRSDTQY
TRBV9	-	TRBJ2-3	ASSVVGREFKDTQY
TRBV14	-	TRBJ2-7	ASKQDRYSEQY
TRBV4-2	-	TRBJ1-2	ASSQDQGTLRSGYT
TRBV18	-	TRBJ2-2	ASSPRALAGGTGELF
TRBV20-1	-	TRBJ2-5	SARAPLGGETQY
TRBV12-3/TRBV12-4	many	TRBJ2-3	ASSIYGTKDPSTQY
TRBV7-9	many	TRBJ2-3	ASSLGVLAAAGTQY
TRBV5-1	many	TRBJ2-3	ASSSLAAATDTQY
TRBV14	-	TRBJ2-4	ASSQTGEPRVNIQY
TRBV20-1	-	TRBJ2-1	SAIRGGTTYNEQF
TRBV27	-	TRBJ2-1	ASSSPRDYPYNEQF
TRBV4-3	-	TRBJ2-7	ASSQDLTDGYEQY
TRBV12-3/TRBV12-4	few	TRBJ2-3	ASRGTTDTQY
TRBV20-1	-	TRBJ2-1	SAKGWSVDEQF
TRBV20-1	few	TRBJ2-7	SASTSRRYYEQY
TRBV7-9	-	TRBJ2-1	ASSELAGGHNEQF
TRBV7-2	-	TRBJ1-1	AGGNLGDREAF
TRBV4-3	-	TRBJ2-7	ASSQATQTGVHEQY
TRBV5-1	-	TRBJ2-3	ASSTFPGLAGTDTQY
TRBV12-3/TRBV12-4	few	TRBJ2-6	ANRGSGGANVLT
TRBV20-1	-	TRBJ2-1	SAPRPLAGNDEQF
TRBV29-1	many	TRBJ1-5	SAASAAGNQPQH
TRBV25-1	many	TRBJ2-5	ASSEYRVDETQY
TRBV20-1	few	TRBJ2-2	SARDPAANTGELF
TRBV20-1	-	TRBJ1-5	SAYRGGNQPQH
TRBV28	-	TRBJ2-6	ASTPGTGANVLT
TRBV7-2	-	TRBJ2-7	ASSIGGQPYEQY
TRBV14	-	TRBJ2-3	AGSPSSGSGTDTQY
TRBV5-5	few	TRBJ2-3	ASSIGTTEVDTQY
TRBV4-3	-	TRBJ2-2	ASSQGQGPTGELF
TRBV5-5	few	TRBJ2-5	ASSLDSLLETQY
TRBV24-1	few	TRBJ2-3	ATDDGGPDTQY
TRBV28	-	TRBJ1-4	ASSFIGLQATNEKPF
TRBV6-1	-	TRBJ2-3	ASRIARDRDADTQY
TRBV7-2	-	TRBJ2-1	ASSLNKGDNEQF
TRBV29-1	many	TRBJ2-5	SAGILGETQY
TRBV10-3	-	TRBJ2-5	ATMSSGGQETQY
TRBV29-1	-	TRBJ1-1	SVVEGSTEAF
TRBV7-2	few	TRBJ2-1	ASSLISSGSSYNEQF
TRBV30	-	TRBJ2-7	AWSDQTGTYEQY
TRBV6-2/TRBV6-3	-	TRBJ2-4	ASSYNPSGAKNIQY
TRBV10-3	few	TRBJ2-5	AISGPRVRETQY
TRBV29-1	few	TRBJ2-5	SSPTVEETQY
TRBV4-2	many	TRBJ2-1	ASSQGLGQGIGEQF
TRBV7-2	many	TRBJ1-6	ASSVAVSSYNSPLH
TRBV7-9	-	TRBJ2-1	ASSFDPTGLATDEQF
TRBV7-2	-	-	ASRQGADYEQY
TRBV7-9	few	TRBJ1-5	ASSFGPRDQPQH
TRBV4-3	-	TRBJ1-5	ASSQDRDSNQPQH
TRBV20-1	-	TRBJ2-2	SAIDRGNGELF
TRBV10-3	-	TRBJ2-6	AISQQPLGANVLT